This entry lists 7 T cell receptor beta chains sequenced from one sample in a study of T cell repertoires in cytomegalovirus infection. Using its own MiXCR run on the reads, TCRdb lists one record per CDR3 protein. The sample records over 250,000 distinct CDR3 sequences, 22% being singletons. Antigens for these TCRs are unknown. Sequencing used cultured PBMCs, obtained from culture after CMV antigen stimulation. The receptors were sampled from a human donor in good health (CMV status not recorded). Some clones in this sample may be carry-over from other donors' samples.

This clonotype was counted at least ten times. The chain recombines TRBV7-8 with TRBJ1-2, with unresolved D. Germline-derived CDR1 and CDR2 are SGHVS and FQNEAQ. The CDR3 loop spans 14 amino acids. V lost 3 bases, J lost 4 bases, and 12 bases lay in between. CDR3 protein: CASSFMTEAYGYTF. The DNA for the CDR3 is TGTGCCAGCAGCTTTATGACGGAGGCCTATGGCTACACCTTC.

This clonotype showed up just a few times. The genes are TRBV4-3 and TRBJ2-1, with D maybe TRBD2 (5 bases). V was trimmed by 1 base and J by 7 bases, leaving 17 bases between them. This CDR3 spans 16 amino acids. Germline lookup yields CDR1 LGHNA and CDR2 YSLEER. CDR3 sequence (DNA): TGCGCCAGCAGCCAAGGCTATTTAGGGAGTGGGAATGAGCAGTTCTTC. This gives the protein CASSQGYLGSGNEQFF.

This clonotype was detected ten times or more. The chain links TRBV7-2 to TRBJ2-3, with D unclear. This CDR3 has 15 amino acids. CDR1 SGHTA and CDR2 FQGNSA come from the germline V gene. Trimming pared 3 bases from V and 0 bases from J, leaving 10 bases between. For the CDR3, the DNA is TGTGCCAGCAGCTTTGGAAGATTGAGCACAGATACGCAGTATTTT. Translation gives CASSFGRLSTDTQYF.

At least ten counts were recorded for this clonotype. The chain joins TRBV7-9 to TRBJ2-5, with no clear D. The CDR3 sequence is 14 residues long. The V gene lost 1 base and the J gene lost 4 bases, with 10 bases spanning the gap. Germline V gene sequence: CDR1 SEHNR, CDR2 FQNEAQ (reference sequence). Written as DNA, the CDR3 is TGTGCCAGCAGCTTAGTGGGTCTAGGAGAGACCCAGTACTTC. The encoded protein is CASSLVGLGETQYF.

This clonotype was counted between two and nine times. J is TRBJ2-2 and V is TRBV6-2 or TRBV6-3; 7 bases fit TRBD2. The germline CDR1 and CDR2 sequences are MNHEY and SVGEGT. The CDR3 length is 18 residues. V was clipped by 2 bases and J by 4 bases; unmatched bases: 13. The CDR3 DNA sequence: TGTGCCAGCAGTTACAACTTCCTAGCGGCTAGCGGCACCGGGGAGCTGTTTTTT. Its protein product is CASSYNFLAASGTGELFF.

This chain links TRBV20-1 with TRBJ2-1; no reliable D call. The germline V gene encodes CDR1 DFQATT and CDR2 SNEGSKA (reference sequence). The CDR3 length is 14 residues. Trimming cost V 5 bases and J 0 bases, with 11 bases left between them. CDR3 sequence (DNA): TGCAGTGCTGGATTATTGAGCTCCTACAATGAGCAGTTCTTC. It yields the protein CSAGLLSSYNEQFF.

The chain combines TRBV12-3 or TRBV12-4 with TRBJ2-7, with D perhaps TRBD1 (5 bases). V gave up 3 bases and J gave up 7 bases, with 13 bases separating them. The CDR3 length is 13 residues. The CDR3 region has the DNA TGTGCCAGCAGTTTGACAGCGCCCGGGGAGCAGTACTTC. This sequence encodes CASSLTAPGEQYF.